This T cell receptor beta chain emerged from a study of CD8 T cells in ankylosing spondylitis. Study conclusions and caveats: Disease-linked clones reportedly showed significant enrichment in matched ankylosing spondylitis synovial fluid. About 8 highly homologous variants made up a TCR beta motif, and this motif appeared characteristic of ankylosing spondylitis blood. Disease-linked clones bore a CD8+ phenotype, appearing relatively rarely in peripheral blood. In reactive arthritis synovial fluid and blood, some motif variants had been reported before.

Making use of molecular barcodes, quantitative 5'-RACE generated TCR beta libraries. TCRdb reanalysed the 5' RACE reads using MiXCR and keeps one entry per CDR3 protein. The table has under 450,000 distinct CDR3 sequences, roughly 15% seen once. Per the germline V gene, CDR1 is DFQATT and CDR2 is SNEGSKA (reference sequence). V lost 5 bases and J 3 bases, leaving 7 bases between the germline ends. The CDR3 spans 11 residues. This clonotype was recorded many times. Its target is unknown. V gene TRBV20-1 combines with J gene TRBJ1-1; D not certain. The TCR was taken from a male donor with ankylosing spondylitis. Sequences were obtained from blood, either unsorted or a sorted T cell fraction (not recorded which). CDR3 amino acids: CSAPQDTEAFF. In nucleotides, the CDR3 is TGCAGTGCTCCCCAAGACACTGAAGCTTTCTTT.